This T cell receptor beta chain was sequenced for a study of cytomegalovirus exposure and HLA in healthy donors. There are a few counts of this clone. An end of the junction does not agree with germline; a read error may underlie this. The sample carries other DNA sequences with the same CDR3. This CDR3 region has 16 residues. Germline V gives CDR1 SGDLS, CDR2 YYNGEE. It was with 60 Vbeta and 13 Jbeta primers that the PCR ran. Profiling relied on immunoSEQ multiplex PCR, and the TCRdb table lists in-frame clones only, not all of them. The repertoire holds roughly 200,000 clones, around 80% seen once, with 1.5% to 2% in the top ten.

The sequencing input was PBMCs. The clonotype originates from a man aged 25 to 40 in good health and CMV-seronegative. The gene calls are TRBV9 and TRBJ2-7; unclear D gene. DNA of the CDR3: TGCGCCAGCAGCGTAGTCCCCCAGAACCCCTCCTACGAGCAGTACTTC. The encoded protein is CASSVVPQNPSYEQYF. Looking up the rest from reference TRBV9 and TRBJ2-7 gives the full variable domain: DSGVTQTPKHLITATGQRVTLRCSPRSGDLSVYWYQQSLDQGLQFLIQYYNGEERAKGNILERFSAQQFPDLHSELNLSSLELGDSALYFCASSVVPQNPSYEQYFGPGTRLTVT.